The present entry profiles one TCR beta chain with its context. Its matching antigen is unknown. Clones were read by immunoSEQ multiplex PCR, and TCRdb kept only the in-frame ones, dropping some. The profile shows hundreds of thousands of clones, approximately 89% of them singletons. The data were taken from a study of Ad26.COV2.S vaccination and SARS-CoV-2 variants. In the study overall: Once or twice, 56 days apart, Ad26.COV2.S was delivered intramuscularly.

Germline CDR1 SGHTA, CDR2 FQGTGA. The germline V and J ends were trimmed by 1 base and 8 bases, with 9 bases remaining between them. This CDR3 has 13 residues. The sample's treatment: some 20 received Ad26.COV2.S at low or high dose, single or two shots; 5 received placebo; per-sample allocation not given. Day 63 after the first vaccine or placebo injection was the time point for sampling. General study findings and limits: Once vaccination had occurred, spike-specific CD8+ and CD4+ T cell responses reportedly showed substantial breadth. Researchers cautioned that TCR breadth and depth analyses may have underestimated total T cell responses.

Material: peripheral blood, obtained in a trial of Ad26.COV2.S vaccine versus placebo. The sequence came from a person aged 18-65 years who received the Ad26.COV2.S COVID-19 vaccine or a placebo. The V gene is TRBV7-3, the J gene TRBJ2-1, with D maybe TRBD2 (6 bases). The DNA for the CDR3 is TGTGCCAGCAGCTTAAACAGGAGGGATGAGCAGTTCTTC. Residues: CASSLNRRDEQFF.